The 20 T cell receptor beta chains below all came from one sample that was sequenced in a study of shared clonotypes between healthy human individuals. Sequencing was performed with immunoSEQ multiplex PCR; in TCRdb, only in-frame clones are kept and a portion is missing. Altogether 450,000 to 500,000 clones are present, 60% to 80% being singletons, with the ten largest covering more than 10%. Sequenced sample: PBMCs. Receptors were obtained from a woman aged 40 to 49 in good health. Some clones in this sample may be carry-over from other donors' samples.

The chain recombines TRBV9 with TRBJ2-1; TRBD2 matches at 9 bases. The J segment lost 8 bases and the V segment lost 4 bases, leaving 13 bases of the junction unmatched. Germline lookup yields CDR1 SGDLS and CDR2 YYNGEE. The CDR3 length is 16 residues. CDR3 in amino acids: CASSFSPGLALDEQFF. The CDR3 region has the DNA TGTGCCAGCAGCTTCTCCCCGGGACTAGCTCTCGATGAGCAGTTCTTC.

This clone was seen a single time. The V and J genes are TRBV18 and TRBJ1-2; tentative D call: TRBD1 (5 bases). Per the germline V gene, CDR1 is KGHSH and CDR2 is LQKENI. The V and J ends lost 6 bases and 4 bases respectively, with 12 bases between them. CDR3 length equals 13 residues. CDR3 sequence: CASSPDRSYGYTF. CDR3 coding DNA: TGTGCCAGCTCGCCCGACAGATCCTATGGCTACACCTTC.

The chain carries TRBV6-1 and TRBJ2-2; D may be TRBD1 (5 bases). Trimming removed 7 bases at V and 10 bases at J, with 13 bases between. The CDR3 is 12 amino acids. Germline loops: CDR1 MNHNS, CDR2 SASEGT. The CDR3 nucleotides are TGTGCCAGCACCCCGACAGTCCAGGAGCTGTTTTTT. Translating it yields CASTPTVQELFF.

The chain is built from TRBV4-1 and TRBJ2-1; 8 bases align to TRBD2. The CDR3 is 14 residues long. Germline trimming cut 4 bases from V and 8 bases from J; bases unmatched to any gene: 7. Germline values: CDR1 MGHRA, CDR2 YSYEKL. The CDR3 loop reads CASSPGLVRHEQFF. The CDR3 DNA reads as TGCGCCAGCAGCCCGGGACTAGTAAGGCATGAGCAGTTCTTC.

The sample holds a few counts of this clone. Distinct nucleotide sequences in the sample also encode this CDR3. The V and J genes are TRBV30 and TRBJ2-2; D is ambiguous. CDR3 size: 14 residues. V was pared by 0 bases and J by 6 bases, with 11 bases between. Germline V gene sequence: CDR1 GTSNPN, CDR2 SVGIG (reference sequence). The CDR3 nucleotides read TGTGCCTGGAGTGTATTACTACCCTCCGGGGAGCTGTTTTTT. It codes for CAWSVLLPSGELFF.

The chain combines TRBV2 with TRBJ1-1, with D unclear. Germline CDR1 is SNHLY and CDR2 is FYNNEI. Trimming pared 6 bases from V and 0 bases from J, leaving 8 bases between. This CDR3 region has 13 residues. CDR3 sequence reads: CASSWTVNTEAFF. In DNA form, the CDR3 reads TGTGCCAGCAGCTGGACGGTGAACACTGAAGCTTTCTTT.

The V gene is TRBV7-9, the J gene TRBJ2-4; the D is unclear. The CDR3 sequence is 17 residues long. The germline CDR1 and CDR2 sequences are SEHNR and FQNEAQ (reference sequence). Deletions cut 1 base from V and 1 base from J, with 14 bases between. The DNA for the CDR3 is TGTGCCAGCAGCTTAGTCGGCGAAATGAGGGCCAAAAACATTCAGTACTTC. Translation: CASSLVGEMRAKNIQYF.

The J gene is TRBJ2-5, the V gene TRBV5-5, with D possibly matching TRBD2 (5 bases). Trimming pared 0 bases from V and 1 base from J, leaving 10 bases between. Germline CDR1 reads SGHKS; CDR2 reads YYEKEE (reference sequence). This CDR3 comprises 15 residues. CDR3 loop: CASSLGSGTQETQYF. The CDR3 coding sequence is TGTGCCAGCAGCTTGGGGTCGGGAACCCAAGAGACCCAGTACTTC.

J is TRBJ2-5 and V is TRBV7-2; D call uncertain. The germline gives CDR1 SGHTA, CDR2 FQGNSA. The CDR3 covers 15 residues. Trimming took off 5 bases at V and 2 bases at J, with 15 bases between the two ends. CDR3 sequence reads: CASSPLRGRQETQYF. The CDR3 nucleotides are TGTGCCAGCAGCCCCCTACGCGGTCGGCAAGAGACCCAGTACTTC.

The rearrangement links TRBV10-2 to TRBJ1-2; D is possibly TRBD1 (5 bases). This CDR3 has 14 residues. The V and J ends lost 6 bases and 6 bases respectively, with 17 bases between them. Germline loops: CDR1 WSHSY, CDR2 SAAADI. The CDR3 DNA is TGCGCCAGCAGGGCCCCGGGGGGGATGGATGGCTACACCTTC. The encoded protein is CASRAPGGMDGYTF.

The rearrangement uses TRBV7-9 and TRBJ2-7, with TRBD2 identical over 14 bases. The CDR3 loop spans 17 amino acids. Unmatched junction bases numbered 5, after V lost 4 bases and J lost 0 bases. Germline lookup yields CDR1 SEHNR and CDR2 FQNEAQ (reference sequence). This CDR3 reads CASSSGTSGRPSYEQYF. Written as DNA, the CDR3 is TGTGCCAGCAGCTCCGGGACTAGCGGGAGACCCTCCTACGAGCAGTACTTC.

The sample holds one count of this clone. The CDR3, as DNA: TGTGCCAGCAGCCCTCCAGCACGGGACAGGGTCTCCTACGAGCAGTACTTC. As protein: CASSPPARDRVSYEQYF. The V call is TRBV16, the J call TRBJ2-7, with 9 bases identical to TRBD1. V gave up 4 bases and J gave up 0 bases; unmatched junction bases: 10. The germline gives CDR1 KGHSY, CDR2 FQNENV. This CDR3 region has 17 residues.

V gene TRBV15 combines with J gene TRBJ2-1, with D possibly being TRBD2 (5 bases). CDR1 and CDR2 from the germline V gene are LNHNV and YYDKDF (reference sequence). V lost 0 bases and J 8 bases, leaving 14 bases between the germline ends. The CDR3 runs 15 residues. The CDR3 DNA reads as TGTGCCACCAGCAGAGATCGGGTAGCGAGCGATGAGCAGTTCTTC. Encoded protein: CATSRDRVASDEQFF.

The chain joins TRBV6-1 to TRBJ1-1; D might be TRBD1 (5 bases). Trimming took off 3 bases at V and 5 bases at J, with 7 bases between the two ends. Germline V lookup: CDR1 MNHNS, CDR2 SASEGT. The CDR3 runs to 12 residues. CDR3 amino acids: CASSDGGTEAFF. CDR3 nucleotides: TGTGCCAGCAGTGACGGGGGGACTGAAGCTTTCTTT.

This chain joins TRBV7-9 and TRBJ2-7; D perhaps matches TRBD1 (5 bases). The CDR3 extends over 15 amino acids. CDR1 is SEHNR and CDR2 is FQNEAQ in the germline V gene (reference sequence). The V end was cut by 5 bases, the J end by 1 base, with 15 bases between. DNA of the CDR3: TGTGCCAGCAGCCCCAGGGCAGGCTGGTCCTACGAGCAGTACTTC. Its protein product is CASSPRAGWSYEQYF.

The chain has TRBV7-9 and TRBJ1-6, with D possibly matching TRBD1 (5 bases). Looked up from germline, CDR1 is SEHNR and CDR2 is FQNEAQ (reference sequence). The CDR3 runs to 14 residues. V was pared by 6 bases and J by 7 bases, with 13 bases between. CDR3 in amino acids: CASSTGTANSPLHF. CDR3 in DNA: TGTGCCAGCAGTACCGGGACGGCCAATTCACCCCTCCACTTT. Supplemented by reference TRBV7-9 and TRBJ1-6, the full variable domain reads DTGVSQNPRHKITKRGQNVTFRCDPISEHNRLYWYRQTLGQGPEFLTYFQNEAQLEKSRLLSDRFSAERPKGSFSTLEIQRTEQGDSAMYLCASSTGTANSPLHFGNGTRLTVT.

The sample holds a few counts of this clone. This sequence joins TRBV19 and TRBJ2-2, with 7 positions matching TRBD1. The germline gives CDR1 LNHDA, CDR2 SQIVND (reference sequence). The CDR3 runs 17 residues. The junction had 15 bases not matched to a gene; V was cut back by 7 bases and J by 4 bases. CDR3 loop: CASTDGRGTVGTGELFF. The DNA for the CDR3 is TGTGCCAGTACCGACGGAAGGGGGACAGTGGGCACCGGGGAGCTGTTTTTT. Full variable domain (outside the CDR3, taken from reference TRBV19 and TRBJ2-2): DGGITQSPKYLFRKEGQNVTLSCEQNLNHDAMYWYRQDPGQGLRLIYYSQIVNDFQKGDIAEGYSVSREKKESFPLTVTSAQKNPTAFYLCASTDGRGTVGTGELFFGEGSRLTVL.

CDR3 amino acids: CASSEDTDTQYF. The CDR3, as DNA: TGTGCCAGCAGTGAAGACACAGATACGCAGTATTTT. The gene calls are TRBV6-1 and TRBJ2-3; D not resolved. CDR1 MNHNS and CDR2 SASEGT come from the germline V gene. Trimming cost V 1 base and J 2 bases, with 1 base left between them. This CDR3 contains 12 residues.

The chain has TRBV30 and TRBJ2-3; 8 bases are a match to TRBD2. CDR3 size: 17 residues. V lost 2 bases and J lost 0; bases outside the gene matches: 10. From germline, CDR1 is GTSNPN and CDR2 SVGIG (reference sequence). Written as DNA, the CDR3 is TGTGCCTGGAGTAGGGGGAGACTAGCGATTAGCACAGATACGCAGTATTTT. The encoded protein is CAWSRGRLAISTDTQYF.

Comment on this clone: This sample includes further DNA sequences coding for the same CDR3. The gene calls are TRBV28 and TRBJ1-4; TRBD1 matches at 7 bases. Trimming at V came to 1 base and at J to 0 bases, leaving 2 bases not matched to a gene. Germline loops: CDR1 MDHEN, CDR2 SYDVKM. The length of the CDR3 is 16 residues. CDR3 amino acids: CASSLLQGPTNEKLFF. CDR3 DNA: TGTGCCAGCAGTTTATTACAGGGGCCAACTAATGAAAAACTGTTTTTT.